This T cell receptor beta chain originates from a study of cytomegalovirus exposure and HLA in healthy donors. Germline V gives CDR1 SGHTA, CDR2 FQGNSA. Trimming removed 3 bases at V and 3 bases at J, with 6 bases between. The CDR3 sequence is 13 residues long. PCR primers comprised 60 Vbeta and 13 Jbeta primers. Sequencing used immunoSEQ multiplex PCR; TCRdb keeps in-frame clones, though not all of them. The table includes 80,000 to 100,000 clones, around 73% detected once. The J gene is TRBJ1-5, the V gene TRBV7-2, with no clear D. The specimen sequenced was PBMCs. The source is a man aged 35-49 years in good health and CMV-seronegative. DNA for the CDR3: TGTGCCAGCAGCTTGGACTACAATCAGCCCCAGCATTTT. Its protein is CASSLDYNQPQHF.